A selection of T cell receptor beta chains follows, all from one sample in a study of immunodeficiency. TCRdb's table, derived via immunoSEQ multiplex PCR, lists solely in-frame clones and lacks some. The sample includes 3,400 or so clones, 89% seen only once; the top ten take approximately 12%. The specimen sequenced was CD8+ T cells from blood. These TCRs come from a human donor in good health. Each CDR3 is given with its conserved first and last residue. Each record gives: D gene, V gene, clone size, J gene, CDR3 protein, CDR3 DNA. A D gene is named only where the DNA matches it firmly. Size is omitted from some rows. Given values are once, few, many or a class for expanded clones.

-,TRBV15,-,TRBJ1-1,CATSRTEGRSEAFF,TGTGCCACCAGCAGGACCGAGGGACGCTCTGAAGCTTTCTTT
-,TRBV10-3,once,TRBJ2-5,CAISESGFSEETQYF,TGTGCCATCAGTGAGTCAGGGTTTAGCGAGGAGACCCAGTACTTC
TRBD2,TRBV2,-,TRBJ2-1,CASSEPSGYNEQFF,TGTGCCAGCAGTGAACCTAGCGGGTACAATGAGCAGTTCTTC
-,TRBV4-1,-,TRBJ2-7,CASSQQAGYEQYF,TGCGCCAGCAGCCAACAAGCAGGGTACGAGCAGTACTTC
-,TRBV13,-,TRBJ2-1,CASSFDSDDNEQFF,TGTGCCAGCAGCTTCGACTCCGACGACAATGAGCAGTTCTTC
-,TRBV6-4,-,TRBJ1-5,CASSEGSNQPQHF,TGTGCCAGCAGTGAGGGTAGCAATCAGCCCCAGCATTTT
TRBD2,TRBV3-1/TRBV3-2,-,TRBJ2-2,CASSLAGGFTTPTQSTGELFF,TGTGCCAGCAGTTTGGCCGGGGGGTTTACAACCCCCACCCAATCTACCGGGGAGCTGTTTTTT
TRBD1,TRBV5-6,-,TRBJ2-3,CASSGPTGGFSDTQYF,TGTGCCAGCAGCGGACCGACAGGGGGGTTTTCAGATACGCAGTATTTT
-,TRBV6-9,-,TRBJ2-1,CASSRLGGNEQFF,TGTGCCAGCAGCCGACTAGGGGGGAATGAGCAGTTCTTC
-,TRBV2,-,TRBJ2-1,CASSPGRQESYNEQFF,TGTGCCAGCAGCCCGGGCCGGCAGGAATCCTACAATGAGCAGTTCTTC
-,TRBV21-1,-,TRBJ2-5,CASSREPGRGAQYF,TGTGCCAGCAGCAGGGAACCGGGACGCGGGGCCCAGTACTTC
-,TRBV28,-,TRBJ2-5,CASSLAVGWETQYF,TGTGCCAGCAGTTTAGCCGTTGGGTGGGAGACCCAGTACTTC
TRBD1,TRBV5-1,-,TRBJ1-6,CASSQTGEVSPLHF,TGCGCCAGCAGCCAAACAGGGGAGGTTTCACCCCTCCACTTT
-,TRBV30,-,TRBJ2-2,CAWGLGAGELFF,TGTGCCTGGGGTCTGGGCGCCGGGGAGCTGTTTTTT
-,TRBV11-2,-,TRBJ2-7,CASSLGPSYEQYF,TGTGCCAGCAGCTTGGGGCCATCCTACGAGCAGTACTTC
TRBD2,TRBV3-1/TRBV3-2,-,TRBJ2-3,CASSPSVGGGEVGTDTQYF,TGTGCCAGCAGCCCCTCCGTAGGCGGGGGGGAGGTGGGGACAGATACGCAGTATTTT
TRBD2,TRBV9,-,TRBJ2-5,CASSDDEAGGPETQYF,TGTGCCAGCAGCGACGACGAAGCGGGAGGGCCTGAGACCCAGTACTTC
TRBD1,TRBV5-1,-,TRBJ1-4,CASSSGTEGTNEKLFF,TGCGCCAGCAGCTCCGGGACAGAGGGAACTAATGAAAAACTGTTTTTT
TRBD1,TRBV5-1,-,TRBJ2-7,CASSTDRVYEQYF,TGCGCCAGCAGCACGGACAGGGTCTACGAGCAGTACTTC
TRBD2,TRBV9,-,TRBJ2-7,CASSPSVLALAGVPEQYF,TGTGCCAGCAGCCCGTCGGTCCTCGCGTTAGCGGGAGTCCCCGAGCAGTACTTC
-,TRBV13,-,TRBJ1-1,CASSLGRGNTEAFF,TGTGCCAGCAGCTTAGGCAGGGGGAACACTGAAGCTTTCTTT
-,TRBV2,-,TRBJ2-7,CASSGGAGGSSSYEQYF,TGTGCCAGCAGTGGGGGGGCTGGCGGGAGTAGTTCCTACGAGCAGTACTTC
TRBD1,TRBV19,once,TRBJ2-2,CASSITVFFGTANTGELFF,TGTGCCAGTAGTATTACTGTGTTTTTTGGGACAGCGAACACCGGGGAGCTGTTTTTT
-,TRBV25-1,once,TRBJ1-2,CASSARGNYGYTF,TGTGCCAGCAGTGCGAGAGGGAACTATGGCTACACCTTC
-,TRBV20-1,-,TRBJ2-1,CSANLRGEQFF,TGCAGTGCTAATCTGCGGGGCGAGCAGTTCTTC
-,TRBV19,-,TRBJ2-2,CASNPTLATGELFF,TGTGCCAGCAACCCCACACTAGCCACCGGGGAGCTGTTTTTT
TRBD2,TRBV7-9,-,TRBJ2-1,CASTRAGVSYNEQFF,TGTGCCAGCACCAGAGCGGGGGTCTCCTACAATGAGCAGTTCTTC
TRBD2,TRBV30,-,TRBJ2-7,CAWSPPLGGFSYEQYF,TGTGCCTGGAGTCCTCCCCTCGGGGGGTTCAGCTACGAGCAGTACTTC
-,TRBV7-3,-,TRBJ1-6,CASSSPLGRGTTYSPLHF,TGTGCCAGCAGCTCCCCGTTGGGGCGGGGGACAACCTATTCACCCCTCCACTTT
-,TRBV6-5,-,TRBJ2-2,CASSYSGYIDTGELFF,TGTGCCAGCAGTTACTCGGGGTATATTGACACCGGGGAGCTGTTTTTT
-,TRBV30,-,TRBJ2-4,CAWRPTGSAIQYF,TGTGCCTGGAGGCCAACAGGGTCTGCCATTCAGTACTTC
TRBD2,TRBV3-1/TRBV3-2,-,TRBJ2-5,CASSQTRAGGPETQYF,TGTGCCAGCAGCCAGACCAGAGCGGGGGGGCCAGAGACCCAGTACTTC
-,TRBV28,-,TRBJ1-3,CASSLRGGFAGNTIYF,TGTGCCAGCAGCCTGCGGGGGGGCTTTGCTGGAAACACCATATATTTT
TRBD2,TRBV7-6,once,TRBJ2-1,CASSFPTSGPDVKYNEQFF,TGTGCCAGCAGCTTCCCGACTAGCGGTCCCGATGTAAAGTACAATGAGCAGTTCTTC
TRBD1,TRBV7-2,-,TRBJ2-7,CASSLVRDSYEQYF,TGTGCCAGCAGCTTAGTGAGGGACAGCTACGAGCAGTACTTC
TRBD2,TRBV6-5,-,TRBJ2-1,CASSYHRTSGPNEQFF,TGTGCCAGCAGTTACCATCGGACTAGCGGACCCAATGAGCAGTTCTTC
TRBD2,TRBV7-6,-,TRBJ2-1,CASSLALSGGYDNEQFF,TGTGCCAGCAGCTTAGCGCTTAGCGGGGGGTACGACAATGAGCAGTTCTTC
TRBD2,TRBV2,-,TRBJ2-1,CASDRVAGAGNEQFF,TGTGCCAGCGATCGCGTAGCGGGAGCTGGCAATGAGCAGTTCTTC
-,TRBV7-6,-,TRBJ2-7,CASSRMRDTPYEQYF,TGTGCCAGCAGCAGGATGCGGGATACTCCCTACGAGCAGTACTTC
-,TRBV7-9,-,TRBJ1-2,CASSPGVYGGYGYTF,TGTGCCAGCAGCCCCGGGGTTTACGGGGGCTATGGCTACACCTTC
TRBD2,TRBV7-9,-,TRBJ2-1,CASSVLSGGAENEQFF,TGTGCCAGCAGCGTACTTAGCGGGGGGGCGGAAAATGAGCAGTTCTTC
-,TRBV6-1,once,TRBJ2-7,CASSDGFVVAGSYEQYF,TGTGCCAGCAGTGACGGGTTTGTGGTAGCTGGCAGCTACGAGCAGTACTTC
-,TRBV11-1,-,TRBJ2-2,CASSLSSGELFF,TGTGCCAGCAGCTTATCTTCCGGGGAGCTGTTTTTT
-,TRBV24-1,-,TRBJ2-5,CATSTGPMETQYF,TGTGCCACCAGCACAGGTCCTATGGAGACCCAGTACTTC
-,TRBV5-6,-,TRBJ2-1,CASSLDPGPYNEQFF,TGTGCCAGCAGCTTGGATCCGGGTCCCTACAATGAGCAGTTCTTC
TRBD2,TRBV7-6,-,TRBJ2-1,CASSLVSGGDSYNEQFF,TGTGCCAGCAGCTTAGTTAGCGGGGGGGACTCCTACAATGAGCAGTTCTTC
TRBD1,TRBV29-1,-,TRBJ1-2,CSARDSGRSGGYTF,TGCAGCGCCAGGGACAGCGGGAGATCGGGGGGCTACACCTTC
TRBD1,TRBV9,-,TRBJ2-1,CASSAGQGNFYNEQFF,TGTGCCAGCAGCGCAGGACAGGGGAATTTCTACAATGAGCAGTTCTTC
-,TRBV28,once,TRBJ2-5,CASSLLETQYF,TGTGCCAGCAGTTTATTGGAGACCCAGTACTTC
TRBD2,TRBV10-2,-,TRBJ2-7,CASVINRSGASYEQYF,TGCGCCAGCGTTATCAATCGGAGCGGGGCCTCCTACGAGCAGTACTTC
-,TRBV6-6,-,TRBJ2-1,CASSLGVDEQFF,TGTGCCAGCAGCCTCGGGGTGGATGAGCAGTTCTTC
-,TRBV21-1,-,TRBJ2-7,CASSNCGRRFYEQYF,TGTGCCAGCAGCAACTGCGGGAGACGTTTCTACGAGCAGTACTTC
TRBD2,TRBV11-3,-,TRBJ2-5,CASSSTSGEQETQYF,TGTGCCAGCAGCTCGACTAGCGGGGAGCAAGAGACCCAGTACTTC
-,TRBV21-1,-,TRBJ2-7,CASSTTLPQVTTYEQYF,TGTGCCAGCAGCACAACCCTTCCACAGGTTACTACCTACGAGCAGTACTTC
-,TRBV13,-,TRBJ2-7,CASSLGTEQYF,TGTGCCAGCAGCTTAGGGACCGAGCAGTACTTC
-,TRBV9,-,TRBJ1-5,CASSDGGGQPQHF,TGTGCCAGCAGCGATGGGGGGGGTCAGCCCCAGCATTTT
TRBD2,TRBV9,-,TRBJ2-1,CASSQPTSAPGGGSYNEQFF,TGTGCCAGCAGCCAACCGACTAGCGCCCCGGGGGGGGGCTCCTACAATGAGCAGTTCTTC
TRBD1,TRBV7-3,-,TRBJ1-2,CASSPAGTGDAGYTF,TGTGCCAGCAGCCCCGCCGGGACAGGGGATGCCGGCTACACCTTC